This T cell receptor beta chain was documented in a study of blood T cell repertoires in COVID-19. Study information: Sources were T cells, B-cell-depleted T cells, or PBMCs; the material itself was cDNA or gDNA.

Seattle patient enrollment occurred during active infection, with longitudinal follow-up thereafter. Here immunoSEQ multiplex PCR was the method, and the copy in TCRdb shows in-frame clones only, minus some. The table lists 150,000 to 200,000 clones, around nine tenths of them singletons. The TCR sequence derives from a woman over 75 with COVID-19, enrolled during active disease. Sequences were obtained from peripheral blood.

CDR3 DNA: TGTGCCAGCAGAAGGACAGGGGCGAACTATGGCTACACCTTC. Its protein product is CASRRTGANYGYTF. V gene TRBV5-4 combines with J gene TRBJ1-2; TRBD1 agrees at 9 bases. Germline V gene lookup returns CDR1 SGHNT and CDR2 YYREEE (reference sequence). CDR3 size: 14 residues. The trim removed 5 bases at V and 2 bases at J, leaving 4 bases unmatched.